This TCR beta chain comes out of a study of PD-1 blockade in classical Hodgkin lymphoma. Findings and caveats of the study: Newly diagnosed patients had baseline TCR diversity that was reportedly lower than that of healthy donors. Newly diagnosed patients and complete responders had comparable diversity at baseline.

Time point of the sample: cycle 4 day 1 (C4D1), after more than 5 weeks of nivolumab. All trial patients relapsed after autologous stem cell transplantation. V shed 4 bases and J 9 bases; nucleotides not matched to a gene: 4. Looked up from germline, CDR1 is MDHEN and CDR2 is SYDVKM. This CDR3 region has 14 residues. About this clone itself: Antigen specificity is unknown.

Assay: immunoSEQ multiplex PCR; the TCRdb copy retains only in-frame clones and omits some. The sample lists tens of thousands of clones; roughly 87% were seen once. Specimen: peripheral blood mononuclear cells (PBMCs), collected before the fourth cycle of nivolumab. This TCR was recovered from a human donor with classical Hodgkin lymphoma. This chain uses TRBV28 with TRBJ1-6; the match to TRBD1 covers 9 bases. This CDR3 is CASSSTGGGSPLHF. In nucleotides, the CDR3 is TGTGCCAGCAGTTCCACAGGGGGCGGTTCACCCCTCCACTTT.